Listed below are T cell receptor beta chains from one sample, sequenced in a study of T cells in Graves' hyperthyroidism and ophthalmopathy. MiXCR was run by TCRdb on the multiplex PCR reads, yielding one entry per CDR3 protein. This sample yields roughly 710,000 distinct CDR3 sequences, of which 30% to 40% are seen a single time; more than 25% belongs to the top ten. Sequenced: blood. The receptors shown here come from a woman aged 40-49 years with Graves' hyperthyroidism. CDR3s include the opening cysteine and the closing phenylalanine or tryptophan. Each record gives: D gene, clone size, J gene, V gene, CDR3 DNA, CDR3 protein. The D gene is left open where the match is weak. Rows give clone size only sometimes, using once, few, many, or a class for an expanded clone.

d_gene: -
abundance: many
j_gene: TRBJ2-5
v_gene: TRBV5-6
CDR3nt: TGTGCCAGCAGCTTCGGGGCGCAAGAGACCCAGTACTTC
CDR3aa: CASSFGAQETQYF

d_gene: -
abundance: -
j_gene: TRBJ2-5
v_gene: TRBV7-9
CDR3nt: TGTGCCAGCAGCTTAAACGGGACCCAGTACTTC
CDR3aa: CASSLNGTQYF

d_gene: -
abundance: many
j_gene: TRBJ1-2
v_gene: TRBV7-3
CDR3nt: TGTGCCAGCAGCTTAACGCACGGGCCTCCTCGCAGCGGCTACACCTTC
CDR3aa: CASSLTHGPPRSGYTF

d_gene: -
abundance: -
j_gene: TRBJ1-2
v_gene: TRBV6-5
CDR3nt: TGTGCCAGCAGTTACTCGTGGACAGTCACGGCTCTCTATGACTACACCTTC
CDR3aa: CASSYSWTVTALYDYTF

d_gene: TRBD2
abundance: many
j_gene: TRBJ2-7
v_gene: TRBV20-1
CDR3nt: TGCAGGGCCGAGCGGGAGGAAGCCTACGAGCAGTACTTC
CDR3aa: CRAEREEAYEQYF

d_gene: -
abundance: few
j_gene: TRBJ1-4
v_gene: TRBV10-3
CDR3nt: TGTGCCAGCAGTTCCGTGGGACATGTAGAAAAACTGTTTTTT
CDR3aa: CASSSVGHVEKLFF

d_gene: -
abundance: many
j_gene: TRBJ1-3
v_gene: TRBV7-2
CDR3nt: TGTGCCAGCAGCTCTGACAGATCAGGAAACACCATATATTTT
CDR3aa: CASSSDRSGNTIYF

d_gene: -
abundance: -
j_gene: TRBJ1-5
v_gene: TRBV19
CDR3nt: TGTGCCAGTAGTTTCCAGGGGAGCAGTGAGACCCAGCATTTT
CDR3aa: CASSFQGSSETQHF

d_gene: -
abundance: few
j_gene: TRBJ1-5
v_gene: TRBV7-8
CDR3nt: TGTGCCAGCGATAGCAATCAGCCCCAGCATTTT
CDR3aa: CASDSNQPQHF

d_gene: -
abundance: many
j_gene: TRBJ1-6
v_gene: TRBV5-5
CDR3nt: TGTGCCAGCAGCCCCAGGCAGAGCTCCTATAATTCACCCCTCCACTTT
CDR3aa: CASSPRQSSYNSPLHF

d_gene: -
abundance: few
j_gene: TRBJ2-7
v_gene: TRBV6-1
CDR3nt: TGTGCCAGCACTAACACAGGGACCTACTCCTACGAGCAGTACTTC
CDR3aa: CASTNTGTYSYEQYF

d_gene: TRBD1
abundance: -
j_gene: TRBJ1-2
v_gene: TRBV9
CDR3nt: TGTGCCAGCAGCGTAAACGGACAGGGCCAGTGTTATGGCTACACCTTC
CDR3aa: CASSVNGQGQCYGYTF

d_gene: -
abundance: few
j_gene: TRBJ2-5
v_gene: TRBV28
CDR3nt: TGTGCCAGCAGTTTGTACCAAGGGGCCAAAGAGACCCAGTACTTC
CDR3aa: CASSLYQGAKETQYF

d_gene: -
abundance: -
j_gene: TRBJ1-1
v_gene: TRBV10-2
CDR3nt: TGCGCCAGCAGTGACTTGAACACTGAAGCTTTCTTT
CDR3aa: CASSDLNTEAFF

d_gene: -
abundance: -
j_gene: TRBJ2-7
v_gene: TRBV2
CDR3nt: TGTGCCAGCAGACAGGACATCTACGAGCAGTACTTC
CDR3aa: CASRQDIYEQYF

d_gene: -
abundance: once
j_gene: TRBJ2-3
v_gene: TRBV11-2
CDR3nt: TGTGCCAGCAGCTTAGGTTTTGGCAGATCCGATACGCAGTATTTT
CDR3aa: CASSLGFGRSDTQYF

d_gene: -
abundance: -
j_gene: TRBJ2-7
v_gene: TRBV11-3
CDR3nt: TGTGCCAGCAGCTCTCCGCGAGTAGAAGCCTACGAGCAGTACTTC
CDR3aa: CASSSPRVEAYEQYF

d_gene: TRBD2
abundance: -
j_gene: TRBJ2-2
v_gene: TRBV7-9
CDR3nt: TGTGCCAGCAGCTCAAGGACTAGCGGGAGAGGCACCGGGGAGCTGTTTTTT
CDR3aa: CASSSRTSGRGTGELFF

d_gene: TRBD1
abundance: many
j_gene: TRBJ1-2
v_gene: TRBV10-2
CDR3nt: TGCGCCAGCAGCGGGACAGGAGCTAACTATGGCTACACCTTC
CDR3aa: CASSGTGANYGYTF

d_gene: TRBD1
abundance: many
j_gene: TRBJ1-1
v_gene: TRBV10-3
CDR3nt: TGTGCCATCAGGCCCGGGACAGGGGCCCTGAACACTGAAGCTTTCTTT
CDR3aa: CAIRPGTGALNTEAFF

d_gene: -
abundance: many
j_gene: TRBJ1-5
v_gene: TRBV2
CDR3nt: TGTGCCAGCAGCGGACAGAATCAGCCCCAGCATTTT
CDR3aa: CASSGQNQPQHF

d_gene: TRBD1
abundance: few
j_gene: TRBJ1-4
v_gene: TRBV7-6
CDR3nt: TGTGCCAGCAGAGATACCGGGACAGGGAATGAAAAACTGTTTTTT
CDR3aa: CASRDTGTGNEKLFF

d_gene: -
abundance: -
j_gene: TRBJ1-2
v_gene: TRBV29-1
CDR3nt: TGCAGCGTTAGTTCTCCCCTCGACAGTAACTATGGCTACACCTTC
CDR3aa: CSVSSPLDSNYGYTF